A selection of T cell receptor beta chains follows, all from one sample in a study of blood T cell repertoires in COVID-19. Sequenced by immunoSEQ multiplex PCR; TCRdb stores in-frame clones only, minus some. The repertoire includes about 220,000 clones, roughly 85% of them detected once, and about 2.5% sits in the top ten. Specimen: peripheral blood. The receptors were sampled from a woman between 65 and 79 years old with COVID-19, enrolled during active disease. The CDR3 runs from the conserved cysteine through the conserved F or W. A D gene is named only where the DNA matches it firmly. Clone size is stated in some rows and not others, as once, few, many or a class when expanded.

cdr3_length d_call j_call v_call clone_size cdr3_aa cdr3_nt
13 NA TRBJ1-3 TRBV7-6 NA CASSLSRLNTIYF TGTGCCAGCAGCTTAAGCCGATTAAACACCATATATTTT
16 TRBD2 TRBJ2-5 TRBV7-2 NA CASSLGVAGGWETQYF TGTGCCAGCAGCTTAGGAGTAGCGGGGGGGTGGGAGACCCAGTACTTC
16 NA TRBJ2-7 TRBV18 NA CASSPPGIRGSYEQYF TGTGCCAGCTCACCACCAGGGATCCGGGGTTCCTACGAGCAGTACTTC
12 NA TRBJ1-1 TRBV18 NA CASSPDTGEAFF TGTGCCAGCTCGCCGGACACGGGTGAAGCTTTCTTT
15 NA TRBJ1-1 TRBV29-1 NA CSAGGSGAAYTEAFF TGCAGCGCTGGGGGCTCCGGGGCGGCCTACACTGAAGCTTTCTTT
15 TRBD2 TRBJ2-1 TRBV19 NA CASSTLPGTSTEQFF TGTGCCAGTAGTACCCTTCCCGGGACTAGCACTGAGCAGTTCTTC
15 NA TRBJ1-1 TRBV5-6 NA CASSLYAGAGTEAFF TGTGCCAGCAGCTTGTATGCAGGGGCAGGCACTGAAGCTTTCTTT
13 NA TRBJ1-5 TRBV12-3/TRBV12-4 NA CASSFGSNQPQHF TGTGCCAGCAGTTTCGGTAGCAATCAGCCCCAGCATTTT
13 NA TRBJ1-2 TRBV2 NA CASSERGDYGYTF TGTGCCAGCAGTGAACGCGGGGACTATGGCTACACCTTC
16 TRBD1 TRBJ1-6 TRBV19 NA CASSIFRDRGLSPLHF TGTGCCAGTAGTATTTTCCGGGACAGGGGGCTTTCACCCCTCCACTTT
14 NA TRBJ1-1 TRBV5-1 NA CASSLSGGNTEAFF TGCGCCAGCAGCTTGAGCGGGGGGAACACTGAAGCTTTCTTT
16 NA TRBJ1-6 TRBV4-3 NA CASSPQPGQLTSPLHF TGCGCCAGCAGCCCCCAACCGGGACAACTTACTTCACCCCTCCACTTT
15 NA TRBJ1-1 TRBV19 NA CASSTNPKWSSEAFF TGTGCCAGTAGCACCAACCCCAAGTGGAGCTCTGAGGCTTTCTTT
14 TRBD1 TRBJ1-2 TRBV9 few CASSGVPGGTGYTF TGTGCCAGCAGCGGAGTGCCAGGGGGCACTGGCTACACCTTC
17 NA TRBJ1-6 TRBV7-9 few CASKRDTASSYNSPLHF TGTGCCAGCAAACGGGACACCGCGAGCTCCTATAATTCACCCCTCCACTTT
15 TRBD2 TRBJ2-7 TRBV9 NA CASSVGASGTYEQYF TGTGCCAGCAGCGTAGGGGCTAGCGGGACCTACGAGCAGTACTTC
17 TRBD2 TRBJ2-1 TRBV3-1/TRBV3-2 few CASSQDPTSGGRGEQFF TGTGCCAGCAGCCAAGACCCGACTAGCGGGGGCAGGGGAGAGCAGTTCTTC
15 TRBD2 TRBJ2-5 TRBV7-3 NA CASSLIGGASETQYF TGTGCCAGCAGCTTAATCGGGGGGGCCAGTGAGACCCAGTACTTC
16 TRBD1 TRBJ1-6 TRBV7-3 NA CASSSTGVGYNSPLHF TGTGCCAGCAGCTCTACAGGGGTCGGCTATAATTCACCCCTCCACTTT
14 NA TRBJ1-2 TRBV5-1 few CASSLVQGGDGYTF TGCGCCAGCAGCTTGGTACAGGGCGGCGATGGCTACACCTTC
15 NA TRBJ2-1 TRBV19 NA CASSIKAGIYNEQFF TGTGCCAGTAGTATTAAGGCGGGCATATACAATGAGCAGTTCTTC
14 NA TRBJ1-3 TRBV6-6 once CASRMEFSGNTIYF TGTGCCAGCAGAATGGAGTTCTCTGGAAACACCATATATTTT
15 TRBD1 TRBJ2-7 TRBV19 NA CASRGMGQNSYEQYF TGTGCCAGTAGGGGGATGGGACAGAACTCCTACGAGCAGTACTTC
14 NA TRBJ1-2 TRBV2 NA CASKKRERGRGYTF TGTGCCAGCAAGAAAAGGGAACGGGGGAGAGGCTACACCTTC
15 NA TRBJ2-7 TRBV27 NA CASSSLVMRSYEQYF TGTGCCAGCAGTTCTCTCGTCATGAGGTCCTACGAGCAGTACTTC
14 TRBD1 TRBJ1-4 TRBV10-3 NA CAIGGQGDNEKLFF TGTGCCATCGGGGGCCAGGGGGACAATGAAAAACTGTTTTTT
15 NA TRBJ2-5 TRBV7-2 NA CASTPPGLPQETQYF TGTGCCAGCACCCCTCCCGGTCTACCACAAGAGACCCAGTACTTC
14 TRBD1 TRBJ1-1 TRBV19 NA CASSTGQMNTEAFF TGTGCCAGTAGTACGGGACAGATGAACACTGAAGCTTTCTTT
14 TRBD1 TRBJ1-5 TRBV3-1/TRBV3-2 NA CASSSTGEYQPQHF TGTGCCAGCAGCTCGACAGGGGAGTATCAGCCCCAGCATTTT